The 26 T cell receptor beta chains given below trace back to one sample, sequenced in a study of cytomegalovirus exposure and HLA in healthy donors. Primers: 60 Vbeta forward and 13 Jbeta reverse. Only in-frame clones appear in the TCRdb table, and some are missing; sequencing was by immunoSEQ multiplex PCR. The sample has roughly 90,000 clones, 84% seen once. The sample taken for sequencing was PBMCs. The receptors derive from a man between 18 and 35 years old in good health and CMV-seronegative.

The chain is built from TRBV27 and TRBJ2-3; the match to TRBD2 covers 9 bases. The V gene's germline CDR1 is MNHEY and CDR2 SMNVEV (reference sequence). Unmatched junction bases numbered 8, after V lost 7 bases and J lost 3 bases. The CDR3 has 15 amino acids. CDR3 nucleotide sequence: TGTGCCAGCAACCAGATAGCGGGAGCAACAGATACGCAGTATTTT. It specifies CASNQIAGATDTQYF.

This clone was observed a handful of times. This chain links TRBV18 with TRBJ2-7; D gene unclear. Germline V gene data show CDR1 as KGHSH and CDR2 as LQKENI. This CDR3 region has 14 residues. Trimming removed 0 bases from V and 0 bases from J, with 6 bases in between. CDR3: CASSPPSSSYEQYF. CDR3 sequence (DNA): TGTGCCAGCTCACCACCCTCTAGCTCCTACGAGCAGTACTTC. Using reference TRBV18 and TRBJ2-7 for the parts outside the CDR3, the full variable domain is NAGVMQNPRHLVRRRGQEARLRCSPMKGHSHVYWYRQLPEEGLKFMVYLQKENIIDESGMPKERFSAEFPKEGPSILRIQQVVRGDSAAYFCASSPPSSSYEQYFGPGTRLTVT.

This clone showed up just once. This rearrangement joins TRBV27 to TRBJ2-7; no reliable D call. Germline V gene data show CDR1 as MNHEY and CDR2 as SMNVEV (reference sequence). The CDR3 extends over 13 amino acids. Trimming took 4 bases from V and 3 from J, leaving 10 bases between them. The CDR3 region is CASSSFNNYEQYF. CDR3 coding DNA: TGTGCCAGCAGTTCCTTTAATAACTACGAGCAGTACTTC.

The CDR3 DNA reads TGTGCCAGCAGTTACTCGTTAGTCAATGAGCAGTTCTTC. It codes for CASSYSLVNEQFF. This chain uses TRBV6-5 with TRBJ2-1; D unclear. This CDR3 comprises 13 residues. CDR1 and CDR2 from the germline V gene are MNHEY and SVGAGI. V was trimmed by 0 bases and J by 6 bases, leaving 6 bases between them.

The rearrangement links TRBV28 to TRBJ1-1; D ambiguous. V lost 2 bases and J lost 4, with 14 bases in between. Germline-derived CDR1 and CDR2 are MDHEN and SYDVKM. CDR3 length equals 15 residues. CDR3 amino acids: CASSLDARRITEAFF. DNA of the CDR3: TGTGCCAGCAGTTTAGATGCTCGGAGAATCACTGAAGCTTTCTTT.

Remarks on this clone: One junction end does not reproduce the germline sequence, and a read error may be involved. The rearrangement uses TRBV7-8 and TRBJ1-5; no clear D. CDR1 and CDR2 from the germline V gene are SGHVS and FQNEAQ. The CDR3 is 15 amino acids. In nucleotides, the CDR3 is TGTGCCAGCAGCTTAGATGGGTATAGCCATCAGCCCCAGCATTTT. It codes for CASSLDGYSHQPQHF.

This chain links TRBV7-6 with TRBJ1-2; 9 bases fit TRBD1. Per the germline V gene, CDR1 is SGHVS and CDR2 is FNYEAQ. V shed 5 bases and J 5 bases; nucleotides not matched to a gene: 9. The CDR3 sequence is 15 residues long. CDR3 DNA sequence: TGTGCCAGCAGCCCATCGACCGGGACAGGGTATGGCTACACCTTC. The encoded protein is CASSPSTGTGYGYTF.

This clone appeared a single time. The V gene is TRBV28, the J gene TRBJ2-7; maybe TRBD1 (6 bases). Between the trimmed V and J ends, which lost 2 bases and 5 bases, there was a span of 13 bases. The CDR3 spans 14 residues. Germline loops: CDR1 MDHEN, CDR2 SYDVKM. The CDR3 sequence: CASSLEPGVHEQYF. The CDR3, as DNA: TGTGCCAGCAGTTTAGAGCCAGGGGTACACGAGCAGTACTTC.

The genes are TRBV23-1 and TRBJ1-5; 10 nucleotides match TRBD1. TRBV23-1 is an open reading frame, and its role is uncertain. With V trimmed by 8 bases and J by 11 bases, 12 bases remained unmatched. This CDR3 comprises 14 residues. This chain's CDR3 is CASRLRQGARAQHF. CDR3 bases: TGCGCCAGCCGACTTCGACAGGGGGCTAGGGCCCAGCATTTT.

The CDR3 sequence is CATLSPSQGPSYYEQYF. The CDR3 DNA follows: TGTGCCACCCTATCACCCAGCCAGGGGCCGTCATACTACGAGCAGTACTTC. This rearrangement joins TRBV28 to TRBJ2-7, with a weak D call TRBD1 (6 bases). The germline V and J ends were trimmed by 10 bases and 3 bases, with 28 bases remaining between them. CDR3 size: 17 residues. Germline V gene sequence: CDR1 MDHEN, CDR2 SYDVKM.

This clone was recorded once. The chain joins TRBV28 to TRBJ2-7, with TRBD1 identical over 7 bases. CDR1 and CDR2 from the germline V gene are MDHEN and SYDVKM. The J segment lost 5 bases and the V segment lost 7 bases, leaving 11 bases of the junction unmatched. The CDR3 has 14 residues. The CDR3 reads CASIQPGQKNEQYF. The CDR3 bases are TGTGCCAGCATCCAGCCGGGACAGAAGAACGAGCAGTACTTC.

The chain uses TRBV7-9 and TRBJ1-1; 8 nucleotides agree with TRBD1. CDR3 length equals 15 residues. Germline CDR1 SEHNR, CDR2 FQNEAQ (reference sequence). V gave up 5 bases and J gave up 3 bases; unmatched junction bases: 8. The chain's CDR3 is CASSRPTGDDTEAFF. The CDR3 nucleotides are TGTGCCAGCAGCCGACCGACAGGGGACGACACTGAAGCTTTCTTT.

The chain is built from TRBV29-1 and TRBJ1-4; D is ambiguous. This CDR3 spans 17 amino acids. Trimming removed 6 bases from V and 0 bases from J, with 20 bases in between. Per the germline V gene, CDR1 is SQVTM and CDR2 is ANQGSEA. CDR3 sequence (DNA): TGCAGCGTCGCCTACCCCCACTCCCAAACAACTAATGAAAAACTGTTTTTT. This translates into CSVAYPHSQTTNEKLFF.

This chain links TRBV14 with TRBJ2-2; a possible D gene is TRBD1 (5 bases). Germline CDR1 SGHDN, CDR2 FVKESK. This CDR3 contains 14 residues. Trimming pared 3 bases from V and 5 bases from J, leaving 10 bases between. DNA of the CDR3: TGTGCCAGCAGCCACAGGGCATATACCGGGGAGCTGTTTTTT. Protein: CASSHRAYTGELFF. Variable domain in full (rest from reference TRBV14 and TRBJ2-2): EAGVTQFPSHSVIEKGQTVTLRCDPISGHDNLYWYRRVMGKEIKFLLHFVKESKQDESGMPNNRFLAERTGGTYSTLKVQPAELEDSGVYFCASSHRAYTGELFFGEGSRLTVL.

This chain links TRBV11-2 with TRBJ1-2; no reliable D call. Trimming removed 10 bases at V and 4 bases at J, with 22 bases between. The CDR3 sequence is 15 residues long. Germline CDR1 and CDR2: SGHAT and FQNNGV. CDR3 protein: CATPRADNFAYGYTF. CDR3 nucleotides: TGTGCCACCCCTCGTGCCGACAATTTCGCCTATGGCTACACCTTC.

The J gene is TRBJ2-7, the V gene TRBV5-6; a possible D gene is TRBD1 (6 bases). Germline assignment: CDR1 SGHDT and CDR2 YYEEEE. Trimming cost V 5 bases and J 3 bases, with 15 bases left between them. CDR3 length: 14 residues. This CDR3 is CASRAPDRIYEQYF. The CDR3 DNA reads as TGTGCCAGCAGGGCCCCCGACAGGATCTACGAGCAGTACTTC. The full variable domain, with the rest looked up from reference TRBV5-6 and TRBJ2-7, is DAGVTQSPTHLIKTRGQQVTLRCSPKSGHDTVSWYQQALGQGPQFIFQYYEEEERQRGNFPDRFSGHQFPNYSSELNVNALLLGDSALYLCASRAPDRIYEQYFGPGTRLTVT.

In its sample, this clone was seen a few times. V usage is TRBV29-1 and J usage is TRBJ1-2; D unclear. V lost 3 bases, J lost 8 bases, and 7 bases lay in between. The germline V gene has CDR1 SQVTM and CDR2 ANQGSEA. The CDR3 consists of 10 residues. The CDR3 DNA is TGCAGCGTTGACATCAGGGGCTACACCTTC. Translation gives CSVDIRGYTF.

The genes are TRBV18 and TRBJ1-4, with D perhaps TRBD1 (5 bases). The length of the CDR3 is 14 residues. Germline V CDR1 and CDR2: KGHSH, LQKENI. Between the trimmed V and J ends, which lost 3 bases and 8 bases, there was a span of 13 bases. CDR3 amino acids: CASSPVQVVEKLFF. The CDR3 coding sequence is TGTGCCAGCTCACCGGTACAGGTGGTAGAAAAACTGTTTTTT.

The J gene is TRBJ2-2, the V gene TRBV19, with 10 bases that match TRBD2. From germline, CDR1 is LNHDA and CDR2 SQIVND (reference sequence). CDR3 length: 15 residues. Trimming took 7 bases from V and 5 from J; bases not matched to a gene: 7. This chain's CDR3 is CASKREGLGTGELFF. As DNA, the CDR3 is TGTGCCAGTAAGCGGGAGGGCCTGGGAACCGGGGAGCTGTTTTTT.

The V call is TRBV4-3, the J call TRBJ2-2; 9 positions agree with TRBD2. CDR3 length equals 16 residues. Germline CDR1 is LGHNA and CDR2 is YSLEER. The J segment lost 6 bases and the V segment lost 3 bases, leaving 8 bases of the junction unmatched. CDR3 residues: CASSQQAGGRPGELFF. In DNA, the CDR3 is TGCGCCAGCAGCCAGCAAGCGGGAGGACGACCCGGGGAGCTGTTTTTT.

V gene TRBV7-6 combines with J gene TRBJ2-7; D is uncertain. The germline V and J ends were trimmed by 1 base and 3 bases, with 13 bases remaining between them. The V gene's germline CDR1 is SGHVS and CDR2 FNYEAQ. The length of the CDR3 is 15 residues. The CDR3 spells CASSLEILPGYEQYF. The CDR3 nucleotides read TGTGCCAGCAGCTTAGAGATCCTGCCAGGCTACGAGCAGTACTTC. Using reference TRBV7-6 and TRBJ2-7 for the parts outside the CDR3, the full variable domain is GAGVSQSPRYKVTKRGQDVALRCDPISGHVSLYWYRQALGQGPEFLTYFNYEAQQDKSGLPNDRFSAERPEGSISTLTIQRTEQRDSAMYRCASSLEILPGYEQYFGPGTRLTVT.

Concerning this clone itself: Compared with germline, one end of the junction differs, possibly owing to a read error. J is TRBJ1-1 and V is TRBV7-7, with unresolved D. There are 13 residues in the CDR3. Germline assignment: CDR1 SSHAT and CDR2 FNYEAQ (reference sequence). The CDR3 here is CASSLVVGSEAFF. The CDR3 nucleotides read TGTGCTAGCAGCTTAGTGGTCGGGAGTGAAGCTTTCTTT.

CDR3 region: CASSDWDRVGYTF. The DNA of the CDR3 is TGTGCCAGCAGTGATTGGGACAGGGTGGGCTACACCTTC. The V call is TRBV25-1, the J call TRBJ1-2, with 9 bases identical to TRBD1. The length of the CDR3 is 13 residues. V gave up 3 bases and J gave up 8 bases; unmatched junction bases: 4. Germline CDR1 reads MGHDK; CDR2 reads SYGVNS.

This rearrangement joins TRBV7-2 to TRBJ2-3; D uncertain. CDR3 length equals 15 residues. Between the trimmed V and J ends, which lost 2 bases and 4 bases, there was a span of 13 bases. CDR1 is SGHTA, CDR2 FQGNSA, per germline. The CDR3 DNA follows: TGTGCCAGCAGCTTATACCGGAACCGGGCAGATACGCAGTATTTT. Translating gives CASSLYRNRADTQYF.

The CDR3 region is CASSFLHGGGYTF. For the CDR3, the DNA is TGTGCCAGCAGCTTCCTCCACGGGGGTGGCTACACCTTC. The chain has TRBV7-2 and TRBJ1-2; TRBD1 is a possible D gene (5 bases). Per the germline V gene, CDR1 is SGHTA and CDR2 is FQGNSA. V gave up 3 bases and J gave up 7 bases, with 12 bases separating them. This CDR3 has 13 amino acids.

The chain uses TRBV11-3 and TRBJ2-1, with D hard to call. The CDR3 runs 14 residues. Germline V CDR1 and CDR2: SGHNT, YENEEA. V was shortened by 4 bases and J by 0 bases, with 7 bases between the two germline ends. This CDR3 reads CASSYQASYNEQFF. In DNA form, the CDR3 reads TGTGCCAGCAGCTACCAGGCCTCCTACAATGAGCAGTTCTTC.